A single sample is the source of the 20 T cell receptor beta chains below, sequenced in a study of blood T cell repertoires in COVID-19. Some clones are missing from TCRdb's copy, which holds only in-frame ones; the method was immunoSEQ multiplex PCR. The sample lists tens of thousands of clones, around 68% seen once, with approximately 9% in the top ten. Material for sequencing was peripheral blood. These receptors came from a woman in her 70s with acute or convalescent COVID-19.

The rearrangement links TRBV7-3 to TRBJ2-1; possibly TRBD2 for D (5 bases). Trimming cost V 4 bases and J 10 bases, with 17 bases left between them. Germline CDR1 and CDR2: SGHTA and FQGTGA. The CDR3 covers 14 residues. The CDR3 DNA sequence: TGTGCCAGCAGCTCAGACTACCCCAGGAACGAGCAGTTCTTC. It translates to CASSSDYPRNEQFF.

The chain uses TRBV7-3 and TRBJ2-1, with 8 bases lining up with TRBD1. Germline V gene sequence: CDR1 SGHTA, CDR2 FQGTGA. V was pared by 4 bases and J by 5 bases, with 7 bases of the junction left unmatched. The CDR3 extends over 15 amino acids. This CDR3 is CASSSRTGFNNEQFF. In DNA, the CDR3 is TGTGCCAGCAGCTCGCGGACAGGGTTCAACAATGAGCAGTTCTTC.

By sample share, this clone is medium-sized. The chain joins TRBV6-1 to TRBJ2-1; 10 nucleotides align to TRBD2. The ends lost 3 bases at V and 4 bases at J; junction bases unmatched: 3. The CDR3 extends over 15 amino acids. Germline V gene data show CDR1 as MNHNS and CDR2 as SASEGT. CDR3 loop: CASSDLAGDYNEQFF. The DNA of the CDR3 is TGTGCCAGCAGTGACCTAGCGGGGGATTACAATGAGCAGTTCTTC.

This clone was observed a single time. The chain has TRBV2 and TRBJ2-1; no definite D call. Germline CDR1 and CDR2: SNHLY and FYNNEI. The CDR3 loop spans 13 amino acids. Trimming stripped 7 bases from V and 0 bases from J, with 7 bases between. The CDR3 sequence is CASIESSYNEQFF. CDR3 in DNA: TGTGCCAGCATAGAGAGCTCCTACAATGAGCAGTTCTTC.

The rearrangement links TRBV4-3 to TRBJ2-1; 12 bases agree with TRBD2. V lost 4 bases to trimming and J lost 3 bases; unmatched junction nucleotides: 4. This CDR3 has 16 amino acids. Germline-derived CDR1 and CDR2 are LGHNA and YSLEER. The CDR3 reads CASSRRLAGDYNEQFF. Written as DNA, the CDR3 is TGCGCCAGCAGCCGCAGACTAGCGGGAGACTACAATGAGCAGTTCTTC.

V and J are TRBV7-8 and TRBJ2-7, with D maybe TRBD1 (5 bases). Trimming left V 1 base short and J 4 bases short, with 17 bases between. Germline V CDR1 and CDR2: SGHVS, FQNEAQ. The CDR3 covers 16 residues. Here the CDR3 reads CASSLGDGRGMYEQYF. CDR3 sequence (DNA): TGTGCCAGCAGCTTAGGTGACGGAAGGGGAATGTACGAGCAGTACTTC.

This chain joins TRBV28 and TRBJ2-5, with D perhaps matching TRBD1 (5 bases). The germline CDR1 and CDR2 sequences are MDHEN and SYDVKM. The CDR3 length is 12 residues. The germline V and J ends were trimmed by 6 bases and 5 bases, with 10 bases remaining between them. The CDR3, as DNA: TGTGCCAGCAGCCAGGGATCCGAGACCCAGTACTTC. It codes for CASSQGSETQYF.

V usage is TRBV28 and J usage is TRBJ1-2; D might be TRBD1 (6 bases). V lost 6 bases and J 6 bases, leaving 14 bases between the germline ends. Germline V CDR1 and CDR2: MDHEN, SYDVKM. The CDR3 is made up of 13 amino acids. CDR3 nucleotides: TGTGCCAGCAGCCCTGGGGGGGCGGATGGCTACACCTTC. Translated: CASSPGGADGYTF.

The chain joins TRBV7-2 to TRBJ1-2; TRBD1 matches 7 bases. The CDR3 contains 14 residues. Germline V lookup: CDR1 SGHTA, CDR2 FQGNSA. V shed 5 bases and J 4 bases; nucleotides not matched to a gene: 7. The CDR3 coding sequence is TGTGCCAGCAGCGCCAGACAGGGCGCCTATGGCTACACCTTC. Its protein is CASSARQGAYGYTF.

The genes are TRBV5-1 and TRBJ1-2; perhaps TRBD1 as D (5 bases). The length of the CDR3 is 14 residues. Germline V gives CDR1 SGHRS, CDR2 YFSETQ. Trimming cost V 1 base and J 6 bases, with 13 bases left between them. The CDR3 region has the DNA TGCGCCAGCAGCTTGCAGCGGGGACTCGATGGCTACACCTTC. Protein sequence: CASSLQRGLDGYTF.

V gene TRBV2 combines with J gene TRBJ2-2; possible D gene TRBD2, 5 bases. V gave up 4 bases and J gave up 1 base, with 7 bases separating them. This CDR3 contains 14 residues. CDR1 SNHLY and CDR2 FYNNEI come from the germline V gene. The CDR3 DNA reads TGTGCCAGCAGTGGAAGCGGGAACACCGGGGAGCTGTTTTTT. Translating gives CASSGSGNTGELFF.

The CDR3 spells CASRDPGTGRSEQYF. CDR3 DNA sequence: TGTGCCAGCAGAGACCCCGGGACAGGCAGATCCGAGCAGTACTTC. The V gene is TRBV6-5, the J gene TRBJ2-7, with 8 bases aligning to TRBD1. The CDR3 runs 15 residues. V shed 6 bases and J 6 bases; nucleotides not matched to a gene: 13. CDR1 and CDR2 from the germline V gene are MNHEY and SVGAGI.

This clone was counted a few times. This rearrangement joins TRBV6-6 to TRBJ2-5; TRBD2 matches 8 bases. V was pared by 4 bases and J by 5 bases, with 6 bases of the junction left unmatched. The CDR3 runs 14 residues. CDR1 is MNHNY, CDR2 SVGAGI, per germline (reference sequence). CDR3: CASSWGERGETQYF. The CDR3 nucleotides are TGTGCCAGCAGTTGGGGGGAGCGGGGGGAGACCCAGTACTTC.

The chain combines TRBV6-5 with TRBJ2-5, with TRBD2 identical over 9 bases. Trimming cost V 5 bases and J 4 bases; bases outside gene matches: 5. The CDR3 runs to 14 residues. Germline lookup yields CDR1 MNHEY and CDR2 SVGAGI. DNA for the CDR3: TGTGCCAGCAGTCTTAGCGGGAGAGGAGAGACCCAGTACTTC. Translating it yields CASSLSGRGETQYF.

The rearrangement joins TRBV5-1 to TRBJ2-3; 12 bases are a match to TRBD2. With V trimmed by 3 bases and J by 3 bases, 5 bases remained unmatched. Germline values: CDR1 SGHRS, CDR2 YFSETQ. This CDR3 contains 16 residues. The CDR3 DNA reads as TGCGCCAGCAGCTCCCTAGCGGGAGGGGAAACAGATACGCAGTATTTT. The encoded protein is CASSSLAGGETDTQYF.

The rearrangement links TRBV21-1 to TRBJ2-5; the D call in the table, TRBD2, was not verified against the DNA. TRBV21-1 is flagged as a pseudogene. The CDR3 has 19 amino acids. The CDR3 spells CASSNTGTSSEPGEETQYF. In DNA, the CDR3 is TGTGCCAGCAGCAACACCGGGACTAGCAGTGAACCTGGTGAAGAGACCCAGTACTTC.

The rearrangement uses TRBV20-1 and TRBJ1-6; D unresolved. This CDR3 has 14 amino acids. Germline V CDR1 and CDR2: DFQATT, SNEGSKA (reference sequence). V dropped 3 bases and J dropped 5 bases, with 11 bases sitting between them. CDR3 amino acids: CSASREHDNSPLHF. The CDR3 DNA sequence: TGCAGTGCTAGTCGGGAACACGATAATTCACCCCTCCACTTT.

Comment on this clone: At the DNA level, this CDR3 is encoded by other sequences in the same sample as well. The rearrangement uses TRBV27 and TRBJ1-5; a possible D gene is TRBD1 (6 bases). CDR3 length: 17 residues. The V end lost 1 base, the J end lost 4 bases, and 17 bases lay between the germline ends. CDR1 and CDR2 from the germline V gene are MNHEY and SMNVEV (reference sequence). As DNA, the CDR3 is TGTGCCAGCAGTTTATTAGGGGGGGATAATAGTAATCAGCCCCAGCATTTT. Translated: CASSLLGGDNSNQPQHF.

The chain joins TRBV4-3 to TRBJ2-7; 7 bases are shared with TRBD2. The CDR3 is 14 amino acids. The trim removed 0 bases at V and 4 bases at J, leaving 3 bases unmatched. Per germline, CDR1 LGHNA and CDR2 YSLEER. The CDR3 DNA follows: TGCGCCAGCAGCCAAGAACCTAGCGGATACGAGCAGTACTTC. This encodes CASSQEPSGYEQYF.

The rearrangement uses TRBV5-5 and TRBJ2-7; D is unclear. Trimming removed 0 bases at V and 0 bases at J, with 10 bases between. CDR1 and CDR2 (germline): SGHKS, YYEKEE (reference sequence). The CDR3 runs to 15 residues. In nucleotides, the CDR3 is TGTGCCAGCAGCTTGGGACTCCCCCTCTCCTACGAGCAGTACTTC. It translates to CASSLGLPLSYEQYF.